The 2 T cell receptor beta chains given below trace back to one sample, sequenced in a study of shared clonotypes between healthy human individuals. Sequenced by immunoSEQ multiplex PCR; TCRdb stores in-frame clones only, minus some. The sample yields some 1,400,000 clones, approximately 96% seen once. The sample consisted of naive CD4+ T cells sorted from blood. The subset here: CD45RA+ positively selected. Receptors originate from a man aged 30 to 45 in good health.

The rearrangement uses TRBV5-5 and TRBJ1-2, with D tentatively TRBD1 (6 bases). Looked up from germline, CDR1 is SGHKS and CDR2 is YYEKEE (reference sequence). The CDR3 runs to 16 residues. V was pared by 0 bases and J by 4 bases, with 16 bases between. DNA for the CDR3: TGTGCCAGCAGCTTGGGGACAGCCCCAAGTCGCTATGGCTACACCTTC. Its protein is CASSLGTAPSRYGYTF.

This sequence joins TRBV18 and TRBJ2-1; D gene unclear. Germline V gene data show CDR1 as KGHSH and CDR2 as LQKENI. V lost 8 bases, J lost 4 bases, and 18 bases lay in between. The CDR3 is made up of 15 amino acids. CDR3: CASQIGPLDYNEQFF. Written as DNA, the CDR3 is TGTGCCAGCCAAATCGGACCCTTGGATTACAATGAGCAGTTCTTC.